This T cell receptor beta chain is from a study of a mutant IDH1 vaccine in newly diagnosed glioma. Overall study: Treated patients showed a male proportion of approximately 62%, a female proportion of approximately 40%, and a mean age of 40.4 years. Whole-study findings and limits: Among top peripheral T cell clonotypes, changes seemed unrelated to pseudoprogression.

The protocol was immunoSEQ multiplex PCR, while the TCRdb copy is restricted to in-frame clones and leaves out a portion. The sample includes 60,000 to 85,000 clones, around 74% of them seen just once. This CDR3 is built from 8 residues. The germline gives CDR1 SGHTS, CDR2 YDEGEE. V was pared by 1 base and J by 16 bases, with 3 bases between. Points on this clone: As yet, its antigen is unknown.

Time point given: baseline, week 1 (first vaccination visit). Treatment indicated: pre-vaccination baseline after standard-of-care therapy. New astrocytomas of WHO grade 3 or 4 that were IDH1-mutant and ATRX-lost were found in the donors. This receptor was obtained from a man between 45 and 60 years old with glioma. V usage is TRBV5-8 and J usage is TRBJ1-5, with unresolved D. The specimen was PBMCs, collected from a glioma patient treated with radiotherapy, temozolomide or both. The CDR3 region has the DNA TGTGCCAGCAGCTTGATACATTTT. Amino acids: CASSLIHF.